This T cell receptor (beta chain) was retrieved from a study of blood T cell repertoires in COVID-19. Participants spanned ages about 18 to 95 years and resided in roughly 22 US areas. Allocation to cohorts depended on clinical history reported by the participants. Trimming stripped 0 bases from V and 5 bases from J, with 5 bases between. This CDR3 spans 12 amino acids. In germline, CDR1 is LNHNV, CDR2 YYDKDF (reference sequence). The protocol was immunoSEQ multiplex PCR, while the TCRdb copy is restricted to in-frame clones and leaves out a portion. The sample comprises hundreds of thousands of clones, roughly 87% of which are singletons, and nearly 6.5% rests with the top ten.

The rearrangement links TRBV15 to TRBJ2-7; D ambiguous. Sequenced material: PBMCs or T cells enriched from blood (not recorded which). The clonotype originates from a woman aged 25 to 39 with acute COVID-19. The CDR3 loop reads CATSRDQDEQYF. DNA for the CDR3: TGTGCCACCAGCAGAGATCAGGACGAGCAGTACTTC. Full variable domain (remainder filled in from reference TRBV15 and TRBJ2-7): DAMVIQNPRYQVTQFGKPVTLSCSQTLNHNVMYWYQQKSSQAPKLLFHYYDKDFNNEADTPDNFQSRRPNTSFCFLDIRSPGLGDTAMYLCATSRDQDEQYFGPGTRLTVT.